Below are 19 T cell receptor beta chains sequenced from a single sample in a study of blood T cell repertoires in COVID-19. Profiling relied on immunoSEQ multiplex PCR, and the TCRdb table lists in-frame clones only, not all of them. The sample has some 250,000 clones, roughly 76% seen once. The sequenced material came from peripheral blood. The receptors were sampled from an elderly woman with COVID-19, enrolled during active disease.

This rearrangement joins TRBV27 to TRBJ2-1; weak D call: TRBD1 (6 bases). V shed 7 bases and J shed 2 bases, with 15 bases lying between them. The CDR3 runs 15 residues. Per the germline V gene, CDR1 is MNHEY and CDR2 is SMNVEV (reference sequence). CDR3 residues: CASKRGQGPYNEQFF. The CDR3 region has the DNA TGTGCCAGCAAGAGGGGTCAGGGGCCCTACAATGAGCAGTTCTTC.

The rearrangement uses TRBV4-2 and TRBJ2-1; 7 bases map to TRBD2. The trim removed 3 bases at V and 0 bases at J, leaving 5 bases unmatched. The CDR3 runs 16 residues. Germline V gene lookup returns CDR1 LGHNA and CDR2 YNFKEQ. The CDR3 region is CASSHILASSYNEQFF. The CDR3 bases are TGTGCCAGCAGCCATATACTAGCGAGCTCCTACAATGAGCAGTTCTTC.

This rearrangement joins TRBV7-3 to TRBJ2-2; D is perhaps TRBD2 (7 bases). This CDR3 spans 12 amino acids. Germline loops: CDR1 SGHTA, CDR2 FQGTGA. Trimming stripped 4 bases from V and 13 bases from J, with 13 bases between. The CDR3 bases are TGTGCCAGCAGCTCCCACGGGGGGCGGCTGTTTTTT. It codes for CASSSHGGRLFF.

V is TRBV19 and J is TRBJ2-2, with D unresolved. Germline V gene data show CDR1 as LNHDA and CDR2 as SQIVND (reference sequence). V lost 11 bases and J 4 bases, leaving 17 bases between the germline ends. The CDR3 extends over 14 amino acids. CDR3 in amino acids: CASHLATVTGELFF. Written as DNA, the CDR3 is TGTGCCTCCCATCTCGCCACAGTCACCGGGGAGCTGTTTTTT.

The chain has TRBV6-5 and TRBJ1-6, with a tentative D call TRBD1 (6 bases). CDR1 MNHEY and CDR2 SVGAGI come from the germline V gene. CDR3 length: 16 residues. Between the trimmed V and J ends, which lost 0 bases and 6 bases, there was a span of 12 bases. CDR3 in amino acids: CASSYSLDSFNSPLHF. CDR3 coding DNA: TGTGCCAGCAGTTACTCGTTGGACAGTTTTAATTCACCCCTCCACTTT.

The V gene is TRBV5-1, the J gene TRBJ1-1, with 10 positions matching TRBD1. CDR1 is SGHRS, CDR2 YFSETQ, per germline. With 4 bases clipped from V and 4 bases from J, the junction kept 7 bases outside the gene matches. The CDR3 contains 15 residues. Written as DNA, the CDR3 is TGCGCCAGCAGCGCCCGACAGGGGGCGGCCACTGAAGCTTTCTTT. It yields the protein CASSARQGAATEAFF.

This clone was recorded once. This CDR3 is CASSSSGARRVTQYF. In nucleotides, the CDR3 is TGTGCCAGCAGTTCGTCCGGGGCAAGGAGGGTGACCCAGTACTTC. The chain has TRBV28 and TRBJ2-5; D perhaps matches TRBD2 (6 bases). The CDR3 spans 15 residues. V shed 4 bases and J shed 7 bases, with 19 bases lying between them. Germline CDR1 reads MDHEN; CDR2 reads SYDVKM.

This clone was detected only once. DNA of the CDR3: TGTGCCAGCAGTTACTTTGCGGTCGGGGACACTGAAGCTTTCTTT. This translates into CASSYFAVGDTEAFF. The rearrangement links TRBV6-5 to TRBJ1-1; D unresolved. Germline V gene lookup returns CDR1 MNHEY and CDR2 SVGAGI. The CDR3 loop spans 15 amino acids. Trimming stripped 1 base from V and 3 bases from J, with 12 bases between.

The gene calls are TRBV7-3 and TRBJ2-1, with TRBD2 matching 7 bases. V was clipped by 5 bases and J by 9 bases; unmatched bases: 10. CDR3 length equals 14 residues. Germline V gene sequence: CDR1 SGHTA, CDR2 FQGTGA. For the CDR3, the DNA is TGTGCCAGCAGCCCGAGCGGGACTGGGGGTGAGCAGTTCTTC. Amino acid sequence: CASSPSGTGGEQFF.

The V gene is TRBV18, the J gene TRBJ1-2, with D tentatively TRBD1 (5 bases). Per germline, CDR1 KGHSH and CDR2 LQKENI. The ends were cut back, 4 bases at V and 1 base at J, with 10 bases in the middle. The CDR3 totals 14 residues. The CDR3 spells CASSQTTVNYGYTF. Written as DNA, the CDR3 is TGTGCCAGCTCACAAACGACAGTTAACTATGGCTACACCTTC.

The chain is built from TRBV5-1 and TRBJ1-4; 9 nucleotides agree with TRBD1. CDR3 size: 17 residues. Germline V gene sequence: CDR1 SGHRS, CDR2 YFSETQ. The junction had 7 bases not matched to a gene; V was cut back by 0 bases and J by 4 bases. The CDR3 loop reads CASSLGTGGAGNEKLFF. The CDR3 DNA sequence: TGCGCCAGCAGCTTGGGTACAGGGGGCGCGGGTAATGAAAAACTGTTTTTT.

The V gene is TRBV6-5, the J gene TRBJ1-2, with D hard to call. The CDR3 loop spans 15 amino acids. The germline V gene encodes CDR1 MNHEY and CDR2 SVGAGI. V lost 0 bases and J 5 bases, leaving 13 bases between the germline ends. CDR3 residues: CASSYSRVGVYGYTF. The CDR3 bases are TGTGCCAGCAGTTACTCGAGGGTGGGAGTTTATGGCTACACCTTC.

V is TRBV18 and J is TRBJ1-1, with 8 positions matching TRBD1. The CDR3 sequence is 16 residues long. The ends lost 7 bases at V and 1 base at J; junction bases unmatched: 11. CDR1 is KGHSH, CDR2 LQKENI, per germline. The CDR3 coding sequence is TGTGCCAGCTTCACCCGACAGGGGAGTGGGAACACTGAAGCTTTCTTT. Translated: CASFTRQGSGNTEAFF.

The V and J genes are TRBV19 and TRBJ1-5; TRBD1 matches at 7 bases. Germline values: CDR1 LNHDA, CDR2 SQIVND (reference sequence). The CDR3 runs to 14 residues. The ends lost 1 base at V and 7 bases at J; junction bases unmatched: 4. CDR3 coding DNA: TGTGCCAGTAGTATAGCGACAGGGTTACAGCCCCAGCATTTT. Translating it yields CASSIATGLQPQHF.

This clone was detected only a few times. The rearrangement links TRBV13 to TRBJ2-7; 9 bases map to TRBD1. The V gene end was trimmed by 5 bases and the J gene end by 3 bases; junction bases not matched to a gene: 11. Germline values: CDR1 PRHDT, CDR2 FYEKMQ (reference sequence). The length of the CDR3 is 16 residues. This CDR3 reads CASSRPRTGVNYEQYF. CDR3 DNA sequence: TGTGCCAGCAGCCGTCCCCGGACAGGGGTCAACTACGAGCAGTACTTC.

This clone has just a few counts. The gene calls are TRBV5-1 and TRBJ2-7; a possible D gene is TRBD1 (6 bases). There are 13 residues in the CDR3. Trimming removed 4 bases from V and 3 bases from J, with 11 bases in between. The germline CDR1 and CDR2 sequences are SGHRS and YFSETQ. The CDR3 loop is CASSMGHNYEQYF. As DNA, the CDR3 is TGCGCCAGCAGCATGGGACACAACTACGAGCAGTACTTC.

This clone showed up just once. This chain joins TRBV4-1 and TRBJ1-6, with unresolved D. Per the germline V gene, CDR1 is MGHRA and CDR2 is YSYEKL. This CDR3 has 18 amino acids. The V end was cut by 2 bases, the J end by 4 bases, with 18 bases between. This CDR3 reads CASSQRSLALRYNSPLHF. Written as DNA, the CDR3 is TGCGCCAGCAGCCAAAGGAGTCTCGCTCTCCGTTATAATTCACCCCTCCACTTT.

This clone was seen a handful of times. The chain links TRBV4-2 to TRBJ1-6; TRBD1 matches at 8 bases. The V gene's germline CDR1 is LGHNA and CDR2 YNFKEQ. The V gene end was trimmed by 3 bases and the J gene end by 8 bases; junction bases not matched to a gene: 9. This CDR3 spans 16 amino acids. CDR3 nucleotide sequence: TGTGCCAGCAGCCAGCATCAGGGGGCGAGGGATTCACCCCTCCACTTT. Translation gives CASSQHQGARDSPLHF.

This clone has just one count. V gene TRBV2 combines with J gene TRBJ2-7; 10 nucleotides match TRBD1. V dropped 6 bases and J dropped 2; count of bases not matched to a gene: 4. The CDR3 runs to 14 residues. CDR1 SNHLY and CDR2 FYNNEI come from the germline V gene. CDR3: CASRAGQGTYEQYF. The CDR3 coding sequence is TGTGCCAGCAGAGCGGGACAGGGGACCTACGAGCAGTACTTC.